The 31 T cell receptor beta chains below come from one sample, sequenced in a study of cytomegalovirus exposure and HLA in healthy donors. Primers for the PCR totalled 60 Vbeta and 13 Jbeta. Clones were read by immunoSEQ multiplex PCR, and TCRdb kept only the in-frame ones, dropping some. The sample includes 65,000 to 95,000 clones. Sequencing used PBMCs. Receptor source: a woman aged 55-70 years in good health and CMV-seronegative.

This rearrangement joins TRBV30 to TRBJ2-3; TRBD2 matches at 7 bases. Trimming at V came to 4 bases and at J to 9 bases, leaving 7 bases not matched to a gene. The CDR3 sequence is 12 residues long. CDR1 and CDR2 (germline): GTSNPN, SVGIG (reference sequence). The CDR3 here is CAWTTGTKTQYF. CDR3 bases: TGTGCCTGGACCACCGGGACTAAAACGCAGTATTTT.

The chain links TRBV18 to TRBJ2-7; D ambiguous. The CDR3 runs to 13 residues. Germline loops: CDR1 KGHSH, CDR2 LQKENI. V dropped 2 bases and J dropped 4 bases, with 9 bases sitting between them. The CDR3 loop reads CASSPNPEYEQYF. In DNA, the CDR3 is TGTGCCAGCTCACCAAATCCAGAATACGAGCAGTACTTC. Based on the CDR3 plus reference TRBV18 and TRBJ2-7, the full variable domain is NAGVMQNPRHLVRRRGQEARLRCSPMKGHSHVYWYRQLPEEGLKFMVYLQKENIIDESGMPKERFSAEFPKEGPSILRIQQVVRGDSAAYFCASSPNPEYEQYFGPGTRLTVT.

The chain joins TRBV29-1 to TRBJ1-2, with TRBD1 matching over 7 bases. The CDR3 loop spans 14 amino acids. CDR1 SQVTM and CDR2 ANQGSEA come from the germline V gene. V lost 3 bases to trimming and J lost 0 bases; unmatched junction nucleotides: 4. The CDR3 protein is CSVDRGVANYGYTF. The CDR3 DNA reads as TGCAGCGTTGACAGGGGGGTAGCTAACTATGGCTACACCTTC. The full variable domain, in which reference TRBV29-1 and TRBJ1-2 provide the parts outside the CDR3, is SAVISQKPSRDICQRGTSLTIQCQVDSQVTMMFWYRQQPGQSLTLIATANQGSEATYESGFVIDKFPISRPNLTFSTLTVSNMSPEDSSIYLCSVDRGVANYGYTFGSGTRLTVV.

The chain links TRBV2 to TRBJ1-2; the match to TRBD1 covers 9 bases. The V and J ends lost 4 bases and 9 bases, in that order; junction bases with no gene match: 6. The CDR3 length is 13 residues. Germline CDR1 reads SNHLY; CDR2 reads FYNNEI. The CDR3 reads CASSAGQGRRYTF. CDR3 DNA: TGTGCCAGCAGTGCCGGACAGGGGCGTCGCTACACCTTC.

The chain has TRBV14 and TRBJ2-1; 8 bases line up with TRBD2. CDR3 length: 17 amino acids. The ends lost 0 bases at V and 9 bases at J; junction bases unmatched: 13. Germline V lookup: CDR1 SGHDN, CDR2 FVKESK. The CDR3 nucleotides are TGTGCCAGCAGCCAAGATGGGGGGACTAGTCGATTGGGTGAGCAGTTCTTC. This codes for CASSQDGGTSRLGEQFF.

The genes are TRBV25-1 and TRBJ2-3; the D gene is possibly TRBD2 (6 bases). Germline V CDR1 and CDR2: MGHDK, SYGVNS. The V and J ends lost 4 bases and 6 bases respectively, with 17 bases between them. This CDR3 has 15 amino acids. The CDR3 protein is CASSVLWEEDDTQYF. The DNA for the CDR3 is TGTGCCAGCAGTGTTCTTTGGGAGGAGGACGATACGCAGTATTTT. The full variable domain, with the rest looked up from reference TRBV25-1 and TRBJ2-3, is EADIYQTPRYLVIGTGKKITLECSQTMGHDKMYWYQQDPGMELHLIHYSYGVNSTEKGDLSSESTVSRIRTEHFPLTLESARPSHTSQYLCASSVLWEEDDTQYFGPGTRLTVL.

J is TRBJ2-2 and V is TRBV2, with a tentative D call TRBD1 (5 bases). Germline CDR1 SNHLY, CDR2 FYNNEI. This CDR3 is 14 amino acids long. The ends were cut back, 7 bases at V and 1 base at J, with 10 bases in the middle. CDR3 residues: CASNTGMNTGELFF. CDR3 sequence (DNA): TGTGCCAGCAATACAGGAATGAACACCGGGGAGCTGTTTTTT. Variable domain in full (rest from reference TRBV2 and TRBJ2-2): EPEVTQTPSHQVTQMGQEVILRCVPISNHLYFYWYRQILGQKVEFLVSFYNNEISEKSEIFDDQFSVERPDGSNFTLKIRSTKLEDSAMYFCASNTGMNTGELFFGEGSRLTVL.

V and J are TRBV28 and TRBJ1-3; D is undetermined. The DNA matches TRBJ2-2 better at its end, which makes the J call doubtful. Germline lookup yields CDR1 MDHEN and CDR2 SYDVKM. The CDR3 is 12 residues long. DNA of the CDR3: TGTGCCAGCAGTTTCGTACCCGGGGAGCTGTTTTTT. Translation: CASSFVPGELFF.

The CDR3 spells CASSRDSYEQYF. CDR3 DNA: TGTGCCAGCAGCAGGGACAGCTACGAGCAGTACTTC. The genes are TRBV2 and TRBJ2-7; 7 positions agree with TRBD1. The CDR3 has 12 residues. With V trimmed by 6 bases and J by 3 bases, 2 bases remained unmatched. Germline-derived CDR1 and CDR2 are SNHLY and FYNNEI.

This rearrangement joins TRBV19 to TRBJ2-1; 16 nucleotides align to TRBD2. Germline trimming cut 1 base from V and 13 bases from J; bases unmatched to any gene: 7. The CDR3 length is 16 residues. CDR1 and CDR2 (germline): LNHDA, SQIVND (reference sequence). The CDR3 DNA sequence: TGTGCCAGTAGTATAGGGGGACTAGCGGGAGGGCGCCACCAGTTCTTC. It yields the protein CASSIGGLAGGRHQFF.

This chain connects TRBV28 to TRBJ2-1; 9 nucleotides match TRBD1. This CDR3 comprises 16 residues. J gave up 8 bases and V 3 bases, and 11 bases lay outside the gene matches. The germline gives CDR1 MDHEN, CDR2 SYDVKM. The CDR3 loop reads CASSFGGTGSVYEQFF. CDR3 bases: TGTGCCAGCAGTTTTGGTGGGACAGGGAGTGTATATGAGCAGTTCTTC.

The chain links TRBV6-1 to TRBJ1-4, with D perhaps TRBD1 (6 bases). Germline V CDR1 and CDR2: MNHNS, SASEGT. CDR3 length: 11 residues. V was pared by 3 bases and J by 17 bases, with 13 bases between. The CDR3 DNA is TGTGCCAGCAGTGAGTTAGGACAGTGTTTTTTT. This encodes CASSELGQCFF.

The V gene is TRBV19, the J gene TRBJ1-6; D possibly corresponds to TRBD1 (6 bases). Trimming removed 2 bases at V and 0 bases at J, with 8 bases between. Germline-derived CDR1 and CDR2 are LNHDA and SQIVND (reference sequence). This CDR3 comprises 16 residues. This chain's CDR3 is CASSITGSSYNSPLHF. The CDR3 bases are TGTGCCAGTAGTATAACAGGGAGCTCCTATAATTCACCCCTCCACTTT.

This chain uses TRBV21-1 with TRBJ2-5; the listed D gene, TRBD2, was not tested against the DNA. TRBV21-1 is a pseudogene. The CDR3 is 15 residues long. CDR3 residues: CASSSPGRGMETQYF. DNA of the CDR3: TGTGCCAGCAGCTCACCAGGACGGGGAATGGAGACCCAGTACTTC.

The chain joins TRBV9 to TRBJ2-3; TRBD2 might be the D (6 bases). This CDR3 has 14 amino acids. Deletions cut 4 bases from V and 2 bases from J, with 11 bases between. Germline V gene data show CDR1 as SGDLS and CDR2 as YYNGEE. The CDR3 sequence: CASSRAGLTDTQYF. The CDR3 coding sequence is TGTGCCAGCAGCCGGGCGGGACTCACAGATACGCAGTATTTT.

V usage is TRBV5-5 and J usage is TRBJ2-7, with D possibly matching TRBD2 (6 bases). CDR1 is SGHKS, CDR2 YYEKEE, per germline (reference sequence). This CDR3 has 14 residues. The V gene lost 5 bases and the J gene lost 6 bases, with 18 bases spanning the gap. CDR3 DNA sequence: TGTGCCAGCAGATCTACTAGCTCATTCGCCGAGCAGTACTTC. This codes for CASRSTSSFAEQYF.

This chain uses TRBV5-1 with TRBJ1-1, with 7 bases fitting TRBD1. CDR3 length: 15 residues. Trimming removed 1 base from V and 4 bases from J; junction bases left unmatched: 7. In germline, CDR1 is SGHRS, CDR2 YFSETQ. The CDR3 DNA reads as TGCGCCAGCAGCTTGACAGGGGAAGGCATCACTGAAGCTTTCTTT. Residues: CASSLTGEGITEAFF.

The V and J genes are TRBV7-9 and TRBJ2-1; TRBD2 is a possible D gene (6 bases). Germline loops: CDR1 SEHNR, CDR2 FQNEAQ (reference sequence). Trimming shortened V by 1 base and J by 0 bases, and 10 bases separated the two germline ends. CDR3 length: 16 residues. CDR3 nucleotide sequence: TGTGCCAGCAGCTTAGGGGCGGGATCCTCCTACAATGAGCAGTTCTTC. Translated, it gives CASSLGAGSSYNEQFF.

The chain is built from TRBV18 and TRBJ1-1; 8 nucleotides line up with TRBD1. The length of the CDR3 is 15 residues. V shed 3 bases and J 3 bases; nucleotides not matched to a gene: 6. Germline lookup yields CDR1 KGHSH and CDR2 LQKENI. CDR3 sequence: CASSPLDREDTEAFF. The CDR3 DNA reads TGTGCCAGCTCACCTCTGGACAGGGAGGACACTGAAGCTTTCTTT.

This chain links TRBV5-1 with TRBJ2-7, with 7 bases matching TRBD1. The V gene end was trimmed by 0 bases and the J gene end by 7 bases; junction bases not matched to a gene: 13. This CDR3 contains 16 residues. Germline lookup yields CDR1 SGHRS and CDR2 YFSETQ. The CDR3 reads CASSLDLNRGRREQYF. CDR3 coding DNA: TGCGCCAGCAGCTTGGATCTTAACAGGGGACGTAGGGAGCAGTACTTC.

This sequence joins TRBV11-3 and TRBJ1-1, with D tentatively TRBD1 (6 bases). The V end lost 7 bases, the J end lost 0 bases, and 21 bases lay between the germline ends. The CDR3 has 17 amino acids. Germline CDR1 and CDR2: SGHNT and YENEEA. The CDR3 here is CASTFGTKDGLNTEAFF. The CDR3 nucleotides read TGTGCCAGCACCTTCGGGACAAAGGACGGTTTGAACACTGAAGCTTTCTTT.

The chain is built from TRBV10-3 and TRBJ2-1; 11 bases are a match to TRBD2. Germline CDR1 ENHRY, CDR2 SYGVKD. This CDR3 contains 16 residues. Losses at the gene ends were 3 bases for V and 4 bases for J; bases not matched to a gene: 5. The CDR3 reads CAISDSSGRPYNEQFF. The CDR3 DNA is TGTGCCATCAGTGACTCTAGCGGGAGGCCGTACAATGAGCAGTTCTTC.

This chain joins TRBV6-5 and TRBJ2-5, with D perhaps matching TRBD1 (6 bases). The DNA end is more similar to TRBJ2-7, so the J call may be wrong. Germline CDR1 reads MNHEY; CDR2 reads SVGAGI. CDR3 size: 16 residues. The CDR3 DNA reads as TGTGCCAGCAGTTACTCTTCCAGGGGCCCCTCCTACGAGCAGTACTTC. Translated: CASSYSSRGPSYEQYF.

The chain carries TRBV7-9 and TRBJ2-1; D perhaps matches TRBD1 (5 bases). The CDR3 covers 16 residues. V was trimmed by 5 bases and J by 12 bases, leaving 26 bases between them. Germline values: CDR1 SEHNR, CDR2 FQNEAQ (reference sequence). CDR3 in amino acids: CASSVEYSPTRQGQFF. CDR3 nucleotide sequence: TGTGCCAGCAGCGTCGAATACAGCCCGACACGTCAGGGGCAGTTCTTC.

The chain is built from TRBV6-1 and TRBJ2-7; D is possibly TRBD2 (5 bases). Germline CDR1 MNHNS, CDR2 SASEGT. The CDR3 is 14 residues long. Trimming shortened V by 5 bases and J by 6 bases, and 17 bases separated the two germline ends. The CDR3: CASSSPTPSGEQYF. In DNA form, the CDR3 reads TGTGCCAGCAGTTCCCCGACTCCAAGCGGCGAGCAGTACTTC.

V usage is TRBV5-1 and J usage is TRBJ2-1, with D perhaps TRBD2 (6 bases). V was clipped by 3 bases and J by 5 bases, with 9 bases between them. The CDR3 runs to 13 residues. CDR1 is SGHRS and CDR2 is YFSETQ in the germline V gene. The CDR3: CASSSGLNNEQFF. DNA for the CDR3: TGCGCCAGCAGCTCGGGACTCAACAATGAGCAGTTCTTC.

CDR3 in amino acids: CASRLAGAYEQYF. CDR3 DNA sequence: TGTGCCAGTAGACTAGCGGGGGCCTACGAGCAGTACTTC. This rearrangement joins TRBV2 to TRBJ2-7, with 12 bases lining up with TRBD2. The CDR3 extends over 13 amino acids. The V segment lost 9 bases and the J segment 2 bases; nucleotides outside the gene matches: 2. CDR1 and CDR2 from the germline V gene are SNHLY and FYNNEI.

The V and J genes are TRBV7-9 and TRBJ1-3; no clear D gene. The CDR3 spans 17 residues. With 5 bases removed from V and 0 bases from J, the gap between germline ends came to 17 bases. Germline CDR1 SEHNR, CDR2 FQNEAQ (reference sequence). The CDR3 reads CASSGRDSTTSGNTIYF. The CDR3 DNA reads TGTGCCAGCAGCGGCCGGGATTCTACTACCTCTGGAAACACCATATATTTT.

This sequence joins TRBV2 and TRBJ2-7; 7 nucleotides match TRBD2. Germline V gene sequence: CDR1 SNHLY, CDR2 FYNNEI. The V gene end was trimmed by 5 bases and the J gene end by 0 bases; junction bases not matched to a gene: 7. The CDR3 is 15 residues long. CDR3 in amino acids: CASSREAGSSYEQYF. The CDR3 region has the DNA TGTGCCAGCAGTCGGGAAGCGGGAAGCTCCTACGAGCAGTACTTC. Using reference TRBV2 and TRBJ2-7 for the parts outside the CDR3, the full variable domain is EPEVTQTPSHQVTQMGQEVILRCVPISNHLYFYWYRQILGQKVEFLVSFYNNEISEKSEIFDDQFSVERPDGSNFTLKIRSTKLEDSAMYFCASSREAGSSYEQYFGPGTRLTVT.

The CDR3 nucleotides read TGTGCCAGCGGCAGCGGGATCGCCTACAATGAGCAGTTCTTC. As protein: CASGSGIAYNEQFF. The chain joins TRBV5-4 to TRBJ2-1; 7 nucleotides match TRBD2. The CDR3 runs 14 residues. V shed 7 bases and J 2 bases; nucleotides not matched to a gene: 6. Germline-derived CDR1 and CDR2 are SGHNT and YYREEE (reference sequence).

This sequence joins TRBV6-5 and TRBJ1-1; the D gene is possibly TRBD1 (6 bases). Trimming shortened V by 0 bases and J by 3 bases, and 11 bases separated the two germline ends. Germline V gene lookup returns CDR1 MNHEY and CDR2 SVGAGI. CDR3 length: 15 residues. CDR3: CASSYSRKGDTEAFF. The CDR3 nucleotides read TGTGCCAGCAGTTACTCTAGAAAGGGGGACACTGAAGCTTTCTTT.